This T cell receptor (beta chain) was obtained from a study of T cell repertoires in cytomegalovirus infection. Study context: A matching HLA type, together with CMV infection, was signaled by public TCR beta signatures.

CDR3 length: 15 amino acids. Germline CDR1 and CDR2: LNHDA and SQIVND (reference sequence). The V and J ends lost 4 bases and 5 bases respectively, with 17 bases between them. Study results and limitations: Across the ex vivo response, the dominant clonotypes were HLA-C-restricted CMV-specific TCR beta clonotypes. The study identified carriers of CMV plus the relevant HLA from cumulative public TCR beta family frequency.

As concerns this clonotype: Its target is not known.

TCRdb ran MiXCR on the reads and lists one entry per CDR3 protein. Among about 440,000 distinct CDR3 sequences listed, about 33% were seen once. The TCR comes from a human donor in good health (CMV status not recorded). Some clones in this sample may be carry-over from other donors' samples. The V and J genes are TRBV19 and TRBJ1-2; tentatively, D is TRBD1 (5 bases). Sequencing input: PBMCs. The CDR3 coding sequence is TGTGCCAGTAGTAACAAGTACCGGGACCGGTATGGCTACACCTTC. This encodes CASSNKYRDRYGYTF.